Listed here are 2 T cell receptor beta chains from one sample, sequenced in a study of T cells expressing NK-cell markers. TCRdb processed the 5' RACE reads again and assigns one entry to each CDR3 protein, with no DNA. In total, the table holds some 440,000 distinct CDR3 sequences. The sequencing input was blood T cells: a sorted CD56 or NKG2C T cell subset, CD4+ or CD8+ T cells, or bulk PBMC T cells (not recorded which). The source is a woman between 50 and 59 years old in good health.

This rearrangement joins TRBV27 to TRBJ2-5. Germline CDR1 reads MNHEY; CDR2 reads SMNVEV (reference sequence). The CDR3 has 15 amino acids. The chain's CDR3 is CASSLSWVGLETQYF.

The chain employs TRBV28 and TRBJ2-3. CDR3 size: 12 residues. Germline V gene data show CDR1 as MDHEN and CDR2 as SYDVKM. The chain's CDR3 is CASSTWIDTQYF.